These 21 T cell receptor beta chains were all obtained from the same sample, sequenced in a study of T cell responses to AZD1222 COVID-19 vaccine (dated by TCRdb to 2020 to 2022). The time point label for this specimen denotes: baseline before first vaccination. Preparation of the library involved the immunoSEQ multiplex PCR assay. Entries here come from immuneACCESS through TCRdb and include only in-frame sequences with V and J called. Some clones fail to appear in such tables; in the studies checked, an unresolved V gene covers under half of the shortfall, and the cause of the remainder is unknown. The sample data list some 190,000 clones, and roughly nine tenths of these were observed just once. Of the sample, 6% to 8% falls within the top ten clones. Sample: peripheral blood, taken on day 0 of AZD1222 vaccination. The receptors shown here come from an adult in good health.

The rearrangement joins TRBV9 to TRBJ1-2, with a possible D match to TRBD1 (5 bases). CDR1 and CDR2 (germline): SGDLS, YYNGEE. The CDR3 is made up of 15 amino acids. V dropped 4 bases and J dropped 0 bases, with 13 bases sitting between them. CDR3 sequence reads: CASSKGTGANYGYTF. CDR3 bases: TGTGCCAGCAGCAAAGGGACGGGCGCTAACTATGGCTACACCTTC. The full variable domain, with the rest looked up from reference TRBV9 and TRBJ1-2, is DSGVTQTPKHLITATGQRVTLRCSPRSGDLSVYWYQQSLDQGLQFLIQYYNGEERAKGNILERFSAQQFPDLHSELNLSSLELGDSALYFCASSKGTGANYGYTFGSGTRLTVV.

The chain employs TRBV7-2 and TRBJ2-5; 12 bases are shared with TRBD2. Germline V gene lookup returns CDR1 SGHTA and CDR2 FQGNSA. Unmatched junction bases numbered 5, after V lost 3 bases and J lost 3 bases. The CDR3 length is 16 residues. The CDR3 DNA is TGTGCCAGCAGCTTCCCTCTAGCGGGGGGGGAAGAGACCCAGTACTTC. Translated: CASSFPLAGGEETQYF.

The chain is built from TRBV7-9 and TRBJ2-2; TRBD1 agrees at 9 bases. The CDR3 covers 15 residues. Unmatched junction bases numbered 4, after V lost 5 bases and J lost 3 bases. Germline V gene data show CDR1 as SEHNR and CDR2 as FQNEAQ (reference sequence). Here the CDR3 DNA reads TGTGCCAGCAGCCCCGGACAGGGGTACACCGGGGAGCTGTTTTTT. Translated: CASSPGQGYTGELFF.

V gene TRBV5-1 combines with J gene TRBJ1-1, with 7 bases identical to TRBD1. The CDR3 is made up of 13 amino acids. Looked up from germline, CDR1 is SGHRS and CDR2 is YFSETQ. V lost 4 bases, J lost 3 bases, and 3 bases stayed unmatched. The CDR3 DNA sequence: TGCGCCAGCAGCACTGGGACAGACACTGAAGCTTTCTTT. Its protein product is CASSTGTDTEAFF.

The J gene is TRBJ1-4, the V gene TRBV27; 9 nucleotides line up with TRBD1. Germline values: CDR1 MNHEY, CDR2 SMNVEV (reference sequence). The trim removed 9 bases at V and 7 bases at J, leaving 9 bases unmatched. This CDR3 region has 14 residues. DNA for the CDR3: TGTGCCAGTAGGGGGACAGGGCGGATTGAAAAACTGTTTTTT. Protein: CASRGTGRIEKLFF.

The V and J genes are TRBV12-5 and TRBJ1-3; 11 bases fit TRBD1. With 3 bases clipped from V and 0 bases from J, the junction kept 4 bases outside the gene matches. Germline loops: CDR1 LGHNT, CDR2 FRNRAP. The CDR3 is 17 residues long. The CDR3 bases are TGTGCTAGTGGTTTTTGGACAGGGGGCATCTCTGGAAACACCATATATTTT. Protein product: CASGFWTGGISGNTIYF.

The chain combines TRBV6-5 with TRBJ1-1; 8 positions agree with TRBD1. V shed 7 bases and J 5 bases; nucleotides not matched to a gene: 9. Per the germline V gene, CDR1 is MNHEY and CDR2 is SVGAGI. The CDR3 covers 14 residues. As DNA, the CDR3 is TGTGCCAGCACCGAAGACAGGGGTATGACTGAAGCTTTCTTT. Amino acids: CASTEDRGMTEAFF.

The chain links TRBV6-5 to TRBJ2-5; 7 bases agree with TRBD2. CDR3 size: 13 residues. Germline lookup yields CDR1 MNHEY and CDR2 SVGAGI. V dropped 3 bases and J dropped 5; count of bases not matched to a gene: 3. The CDR3, as DNA: TGTGCCAGCAGTTATCTGGGGGGGGAGACCCAGTACTTC. Protein: CASSYLGGETQYF.

This sequence joins TRBV18 and TRBJ2-7, with D tentatively TRBD1 (6 bases). The length of the CDR3 is 18 residues. V lost 1 base, J lost 0 bases, and 19 bases lay in between. CDR1 and CDR2 (germline): KGHSH, LQKENI. CDR3 DNA sequence: TGTGCCAGCTCACCACTAGAACAGGGAGTTGGAAGCTCCTACGAGCAGTACTTC. Amino acids: CASSPLEQGVGSSYEQYF.

The DNA of the CDR3 is TGTGCCAGCAGTGCACAGGGATTCGAGCAGTACTTC. As protein: CASSAQGFEQYF. V is TRBV27 and J is TRBJ2-7; D possibly corresponds to TRBD1 (6 bases). Trimming removed 5 bases from V and 6 bases from J, with 11 bases in between. This CDR3 is built from 12 residues. CDR1 and CDR2 (germline): MNHEY, SMNVEV (reference sequence).

The chain is built from TRBV7-9 and TRBJ2-1, with 8 bases matching TRBD1. The CDR3 consists of 13 residues. V was clipped by 3 bases and J by 8 bases; unmatched bases: 3. Germline V lookup: CDR1 SEHNR, CDR2 FQNEAQ (reference sequence). CDR3 bases: TGTGCCAGCAGCTTCAGGGGGCGCGATGAGCAGTTCTTC. Its translation is CASSFRGRDEQFF.

V is TRBV11-3 and J is TRBJ1-3; 10 positions match TRBD1. The CDR3 runs 15 residues. V trimming: 5 bases; J trimming: 2 bases; junction bases outside the gene matches: 3. Germline assignment: CDR1 SGHNT and CDR2 YENEEA. Written as DNA, the CDR3 is TGTGCCAGCAGCCCCGGGACAGGGGCTGGAAACACCATATATTTT. It yields the protein CASSPGTGAGNTIYF. The entire variable domain, with the rest obtained from reference TRBV11-3 and TRBJ1-3, is as follows: EAGVVQSPRYKIIEKKQPVAFWCNPISGHNTLYWYLQNLGQGPELLIRYENEEAVDDSQLPKDRFSAERLKGVDSTLKIQPAELGDSAVYLCASSPGTGAGNTIYFGEGSWLTVV.

This clone was seen once. The chain employs TRBV28 and TRBJ1-4, with TRBD1 matching over 10 bases. Trimming cost V 2 bases and J 8 bases; bases outside gene matches: 8. CDR3 length: 16 residues. Germline V lookup: CDR1 MDHEN, CDR2 SYDVKM. CDR3 in amino acids: CASSLIPGGQGEKLFF. The CDR3 DNA reads as TGTGCCAGCAGTTTAATACCAGGGGGACAGGGGGAAAAACTGTTTTTT. Looking up the rest from reference TRBV28 and TRBJ1-4 gives the full variable domain: DVKVTQSSRYLVKRTGEKVFLECVQDMDHENMFWYRQDPGLGLRLIYFSYDVKMKEKGDIPEGYSVSREKKERFSLILESASTNQTSMYLCASSLIPGGQGEKLFFGSGTQLSVL.

The CDR3 loop is CASSSGRLSPEAFF. The DNA for the CDR3 is TGTGCCAGCAGCTCGGGACGCCTTTCACCTGAAGCTTTCTTT. The chain carries TRBV5-4 and TRBJ1-1; possible D gene TRBD1, 5 bases. Germline CDR1 is SGHNT and CDR2 is YYREEE (reference sequence). The CDR3 covers 14 residues. V was shortened by 3 bases and J by 6 bases, with 15 bases between the two germline ends.

The chain combines TRBV5-6 with TRBJ1-5; a weak D match, TRBD1 (6 bases). The V gene's germline CDR1 is SGHDT and CDR2 YYEEEE. V lost 3 bases, J lost 4 bases, and 11 bases lay in between. This CDR3 spans 14 amino acids. The CDR3 loop reads CASSSYRANQPQHF. As DNA, the CDR3 is TGTGCCAGCAGCTCCTACAGGGCTAATCAGCCCCAGCATTTT.

The V gene is TRBV3-1 (or the pseudogene TRBV3-2), the J gene TRBJ2-3; 8 bases fit TRBD2. V trimming: 1 base; J trimming: 1 base; junction bases outside the gene matches: 7. The CDR3 runs to 17 residues. Germline V gene data show CDR1 as LGHDT and CDR2 as YNNKEL (reference sequence). The CDR3 is CASSQGVSGGRTDTQYF. The DNA for the CDR3 is TGTGCCAGCAGCCAAGGAGTATCGGGGGGGCGCACAGATACGCAGTATTTT.

This chain uses TRBV19 with TRBJ1-5, with 9 bases fitting TRBD1. V lost 6 bases and J lost 6; bases outside the gene matches: 3. The CDR3 is 13 residues long. Germline lookup yields CDR1 LNHDA and CDR2 SQIVND (reference sequence). CDR3 sequence reads: CASSWTGAQPQHF. The CDR3 DNA is TGTGCCAGTAGCTGGACAGGGGCTCAGCCCCAGCATTTT.

The J gene is TRBJ2-3, the V gene TRBV7-8, with 10 bases aligning to TRBD2. The trim removed 5 bases at V and 14 bases at J, leaving 7 bases unmatched. The length of the CDR3 is 12 residues. The germline gives CDR1 SGHVS, CDR2 FQNEAQ. CDR3 DNA: TGTGCCAGCAGCCTTGGGACTAGCGAACTGTATTTT. Translation gives CASSLGTSELYF.

This rearrangement joins TRBV5-8 to TRBJ2-7, with unresolved D. CDR3 length equals 11 residues. Germline assignment: CDR1 SGHTS and CDR2 YDEGEE. Trimming stripped 2 bases from V and 3 bases from J, with 3 bases between. DNA for the CDR3: TGTGCCAGCAGCTTCGTCTACGAGCAGTACTTC. This translates into CASSFVYEQYF.

The chain links TRBV19 to TRBJ1-1, with 7 bases that match TRBD1. This CDR3 spans 15 amino acids. Per the germline V gene, CDR1 is LNHDA and CDR2 is SQIVND (reference sequence). V shed 5 bases, J shed 1 base, and the junction held 7 bases outside the gene matches. As DNA, the CDR3 is TGTGCCAGTAGTGTGACCGGGACAGAGAACACTGAAGCTTTCTTT. Translated, it gives CASSVTGTENTEAFF.

As concerns this clone: The same CDR3 can be traced to other DNA sequences in this sample. The gene calls are TRBV6-1 and TRBJ2-7; tentatively, D is TRBD2 (7 bases). Germline loops: CDR1 MNHNS, CDR2 SASEGT. This CDR3 region has 17 residues. Trimming took off 1 base at V and 2 bases at J, with 18 bases between the two ends. In nucleotides, the CDR3 is TGTGCCAGCAGTGAAGAAGGGGGGGGAGTCGGGGCCTACGAGCAGTACGTC. It is translated as CASSEEGGGVGAYEQYV.